The 20 T cell receptor beta chains reported below all come from one sample, sequenced in a study of shared clonotypes between healthy human individuals. Assay used: immunoSEQ multiplex PCR; TCRdb lists only in-frame clones, some missing. The sample holds about 2.3 million clones, approximately 95% seen once. Material: naive CD4+ T cells from PBMCs. Specified subset: CD45RA+ positively selected. All receptors come from a man in his late teens or twenties in good health. Some clones in this sample may be carry-over from other donors' samples.

The chain employs TRBV6-6 and TRBJ2-3, with a weak D call TRBD2 (6 bases). CDR1 is MNHNY, CDR2 SVGAGI, per germline (reference sequence). This CDR3 has 14 amino acids. V was pared by 6 bases and J by 6 bases, with 16 bases between. CDR3 nucleotides: TGTGCCAGCAGGGGGACTGGAGGGAGGGATACGCAGTATTTT. This translates into CASRGTGGRDTQYF.

To note about this clone: Distinct nucleotide sequences in the sample also encode this CDR3. The genes are TRBV6-5 and TRBJ2-1; tentatively, D is TRBD2 (6 bases). Germline lookup yields CDR1 MNHEY and CDR2 SVGAGI. Trimming took 6 bases from V and 6 from J, leaving 12 bases between them. The CDR3 loop spans 13 amino acids. The CDR3 bases are TGTGCCAGCAGAAGAAGGGACTCCAATGAGCAGTTCTTC. Encoded protein: CASRRRDSNEQFF.

This clone was counted once. This rearrangement joins TRBV12-5 to TRBJ2-3; 8 bases agree with TRBD2. The CDR3 runs 14 residues. The germline CDR1 and CDR2 sequences are LGHNT and FRNRAP. Trimming cost V 8 bases and J 4 bases; bases outside gene matches: 8. The CDR3 sequence is CASLPSGSADTQYF. The CDR3 DNA reads as TGTGCTAGTCTACCGAGCGGGAGTGCAGATACGCAGTATTTT.

As concerns this clone: A read error may account for a junction end that differs from germline. This chain joins TRBV28 and TRBJ2-3; D is perhaps TRBD1 or TRBD2 (5 bases each). CDR3 size: 11 residues. The V gene's germline CDR1 is MDHEN and CDR2 SYDVKM. CDR3: CASSLDGARQW. The CDR3 DNA follows: TGTGCCAGCAGTTTAGACGGGGCCCGGCAGTGG.

The gene calls are TRBV7-9 and TRBJ1-4; 7 bases agree with TRBD1. V lost 5 bases to trimming and J lost 7 bases; unmatched junction nucleotides: 13. Germline lookup yields CDR1 SEHNR and CDR2 FQNEAQ (reference sequence). CDR3 length: 16 residues. The CDR3 region is CASSTLQGGEGEKLFF. CDR3 nucleotides: TGTGCCAGCAGCACCCTCCAGGGGGGGGAGGGTGAAAAACTGTTTTTT.

The rearrangement uses TRBV2 and TRBJ2-1; 9 positions agree with TRBD2. From germline, CDR1 is SNHLY and CDR2 FYNNEI. This CDR3 comprises 13 residues. After removal of 4 bases from V and 9 bases from J, the junction contained 4 bases not matched to a gene. The chain's CDR3 is CASSVLREGEQFF. In DNA, the CDR3 is TGTGCCAGCAGTGTTTTGCGGGAGGGTGAGCAGTTCTTC.

This clone was seen a handful of times. The chain joins TRBV7-3 to TRBJ2-5; D call uncertain. In germline, CDR1 is SGHTA, CDR2 FQGTGA. The CDR3 spans 15 residues. V was pared by 1 base and J by 5 bases, with 14 bases between. CDR3 region: CASSLKYAVGETQYF. The CDR3 DNA reads as TGTGCCAGCAGCTTAAAGTACGCCGTAGGGGAGACCCAGTACTTC.

The J gene is TRBJ2-1, the V gene TRBV2, with 9 positions matching TRBD2. The CDR3 is made up of 16 amino acids. CDR1 is SNHLY, CDR2 FYNNEI, per germline. The junction had 4 bases not matched to a gene; V was cut back by 2 bases and J by 2 bases. In DNA, the CDR3 is TGTGCCAGCAGTGAACGGACTAGCGTGGCCTACAATGAGCAGTTCTTC. As protein: CASSERTSVAYNEQFF.

The V and J genes are TRBV6-5 and TRBJ1-5; 9 bases fit TRBD1. Germline V gene data show CDR1 as MNHEY and CDR2 as SVGAGI. The CDR3 is made up of 13 amino acids. The CDR3: CAGGQGLAQPQHF. CDR3 nucleotide sequence: TGTGCAGGCGGACAGGGGCTAGCTCAGCCCCAGCATTTT.

V gene TRBV6-1 combines with J gene TRBJ2-5; D is ambiguous. Trimming shortened V by 4 bases and J by 5 bases, and 17 bases separated the two germline ends. The CDR3 is 15 amino acids. The germline V gene has CDR1 MNHNS and CDR2 SASEGT. The CDR3 DNA follows: TGTGCCAGCAGTGCTAGGCGCCCGCGGAGCGAGACCCAGTACTTC. Translation gives CASSARRPRSETQYF.

The gene calls are TRBV10-1 and TRBJ1-1, with a tentative D call TRBD1 (5 bases). CDR1 is WNHNN, CDR2 SYGVQD, per germline (reference sequence). V shed 5 bases and J shed 9 bases, with 13 bases lying between them. The CDR3 is 12 amino acids. The chain's CDR3 is CASSPGTAQAFF. The CDR3 nucleotides are TGCGCCAGCAGTCCTGGGACTGCCCAAGCTTTCTTT.

The chain recombines TRBV7-6 with TRBJ2-5, with 13 positions matching TRBD2. Trimming took 0 bases from V and 3 from J; bases not matched to a gene: 7. There are 18 residues in the CDR3. Germline lookup yields CDR1 SGHVS and CDR2 FNYEAQ. As DNA, the CDR3 is TGTGCCAGCAGCTTAGCCGGAACGGGACTAGCGGGGAAAGAGACCCAGTACTTC. It codes for CASSLAGTGLAGKETQYF.

The J gene is TRBJ1-4, the V gene TRBV5-1, with unresolved D. Germline CDR1 SGHRS, CDR2 YFSETQ. V lost 4 bases and J 5 bases, leaving 12 bases between the germline ends. This CDR3 contains 14 residues. The chain's CDR3 is CASSPSVENEKLFF. CDR3 coding DNA: TGCGCCAGCAGCCCGTCAGTCGAGAATGAAAAACTGTTTTTT.

V is TRBV29-1 and J is TRBJ2-5, with TRBD2 as a possible D gene (5 bases). V lost 3 bases to trimming and J lost 1 base, with 18 bases between them. The CDR3 is 16 residues long. Looked up from germline, CDR1 is SQVTM and CDR2 is ANQGSEA. CDR3 region: CSVESRDLSLQETQYF. The DNA of the CDR3 is TGCAGCGTTGAGAGCCGGGATCTAAGCCTCCAAGAGACCCAGTACTTC.

The chain employs TRBV7-2 and TRBJ2-3, with D unresolved. There are 15 residues in the CDR3. Trimming removed 0 bases from V and 2 bases from J, with 9 bases in between. Germline-derived CDR1 and CDR2 are SGHTA and FQGNSA. The DNA of the CDR3 is TGTGCCAGCAGCTTAGCCACTCAACTCACAGATACGCAGTATTTT. Its translation: CASSLATQLTDTQYF.

This chain connects TRBV12-5 to TRBJ2-5, with TRBD1 matching 10 bases. Germline values: CDR1 LGHNT, CDR2 FRNRAP. V was pared by 5 bases and J by 5 bases, with 8 bases of the junction left unmatched. The CDR3 is 15 residues long. The CDR3 DNA sequence: TGTGCTAGTGGTCCGGGACAGGGGATTTGGGAGACCCAGTACTTC. It encodes CASGPGQGIWETQYF.

The rearrangement links TRBV5-1 to TRBJ1-1; 7 bases are shared with TRBD1. CDR1 and CDR2 from the germline V gene are SGHRS and YFSETQ. V was clipped by 4 bases and J by 4 bases; unmatched bases: 10. The CDR3 covers 15 residues. The CDR3 sequence: CASSQTGERSTEAFF. The CDR3, as DNA: TGCGCCAGCAGCCAAACAGGGGAACGGAGCACTGAAGCTTTCTTT.

The rearrangement uses TRBV29-1 and TRBJ2-7; possibly TRBD1 for D (6 bases). V lost 7 bases, J lost 8 bases, and 18 bases lay in between. Germline V gene data show CDR1 as SQVTM and CDR2 as ANQGSEA. The CDR3 is made up of 12 amino acids. The CDR3 protein is CSGGWGTGKQYF. The CDR3 region has the DNA TGCAGCGGGGGGTGGGGCACAGGGAAGCAGTACTTC.

This clone was seen only once. Within the sample, other DNA sequences also encode this same CDR3. The rearrangement uses TRBV5-1 and TRBJ2-2, with D unclear. This CDR3 contains 15 residues. Germline V lookup: CDR1 SGHRS, CDR2 YFSETQ. V was cut by 4 bases and J by 1 base, with 11 bases left in between. The CDR3 DNA sequence: TGCGCCAGCAGCCTACCGGGTCAGAACACCGGGGAGCTGTTTTTT. Amino acid sequence: CASSLPGQNTGELFF.

In regard to this clone: Additional DNA sequences in this sample encode the identical CDR3. The chain is built from TRBV19 and TRBJ2-7, with D maybe TRBD1 (5 bases). The germline V and J ends were trimmed by 1 base and 2 bases, with 6 bases remaining between them. The germline V gene has CDR1 LNHDA and CDR2 SQIVND (reference sequence). CDR3 length: 13 amino acids. The CDR3 protein is CASSIGRAYEQYF. The CDR3 bases are TGTGCCAGTAGTATAGGCAGGGCCTACGAGCAGTACTTC.